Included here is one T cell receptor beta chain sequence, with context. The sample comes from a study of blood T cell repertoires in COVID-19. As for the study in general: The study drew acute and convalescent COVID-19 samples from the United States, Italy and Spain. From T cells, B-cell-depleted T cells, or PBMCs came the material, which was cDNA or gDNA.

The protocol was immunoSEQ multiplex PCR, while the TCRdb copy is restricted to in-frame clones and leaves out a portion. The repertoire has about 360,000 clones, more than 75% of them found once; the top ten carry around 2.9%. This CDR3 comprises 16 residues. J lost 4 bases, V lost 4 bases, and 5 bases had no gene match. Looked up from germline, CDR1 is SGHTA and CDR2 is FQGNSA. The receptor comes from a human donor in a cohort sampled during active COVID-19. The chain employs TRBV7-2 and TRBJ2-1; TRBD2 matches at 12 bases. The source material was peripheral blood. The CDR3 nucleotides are TGTGCCAGCAGCTGGGGACTAGCGGGCCTTTACAATGAGCAGTTCTTC. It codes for CASSWGLAGLYNEQFF.